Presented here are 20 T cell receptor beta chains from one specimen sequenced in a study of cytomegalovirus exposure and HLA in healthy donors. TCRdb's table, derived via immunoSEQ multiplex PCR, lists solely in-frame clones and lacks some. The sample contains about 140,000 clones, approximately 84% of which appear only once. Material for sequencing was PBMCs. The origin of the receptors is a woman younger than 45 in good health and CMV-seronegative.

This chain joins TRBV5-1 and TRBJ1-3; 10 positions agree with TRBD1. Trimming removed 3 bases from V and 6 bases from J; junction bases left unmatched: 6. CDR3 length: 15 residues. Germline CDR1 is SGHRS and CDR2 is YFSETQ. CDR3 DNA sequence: TGCGCCAGCAGCTGGGGGACAGGGGTTGAAAACACCATATATTTT. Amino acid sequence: CASSWGTGVENTIYF.

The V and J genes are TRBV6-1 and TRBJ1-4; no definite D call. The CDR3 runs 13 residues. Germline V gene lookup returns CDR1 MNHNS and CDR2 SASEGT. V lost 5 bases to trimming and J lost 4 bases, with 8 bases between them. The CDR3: CASSQQYNEKLFF. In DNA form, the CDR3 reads TGTGCCAGCAGTCAACAGTATAATGAAAAACTGTTTTTT.

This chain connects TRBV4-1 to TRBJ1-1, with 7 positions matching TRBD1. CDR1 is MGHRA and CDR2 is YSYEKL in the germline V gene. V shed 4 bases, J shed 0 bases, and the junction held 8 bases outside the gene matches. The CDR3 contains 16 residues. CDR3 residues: CASSPRTGSLNTEAFF. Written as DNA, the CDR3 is TGCGCCAGCAGCCCCCGGACAGGAAGCTTGAACACTGAAGCTTTCTTT.

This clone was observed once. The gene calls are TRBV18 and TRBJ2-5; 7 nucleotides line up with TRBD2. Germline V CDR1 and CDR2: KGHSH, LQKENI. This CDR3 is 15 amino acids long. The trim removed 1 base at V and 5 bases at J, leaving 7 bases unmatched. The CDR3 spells CASSPRVGEGETQYF. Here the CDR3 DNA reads TGTGCCAGCTCACCACGCGTCGGGGAGGGGGAGACCCAGTACTTC.

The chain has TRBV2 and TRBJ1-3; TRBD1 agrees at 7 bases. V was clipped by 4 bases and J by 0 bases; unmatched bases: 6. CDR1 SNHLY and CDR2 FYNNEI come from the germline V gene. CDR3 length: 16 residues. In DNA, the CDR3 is TGTGCCAGCAGTGGAACAGGGGCCGACTCTGGAAACACCATATATTTT. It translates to CASSGTGADSGNTIYF.

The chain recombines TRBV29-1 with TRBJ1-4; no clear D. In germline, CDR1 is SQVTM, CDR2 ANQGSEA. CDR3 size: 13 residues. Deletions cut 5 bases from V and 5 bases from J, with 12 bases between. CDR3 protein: CSVSRAFNEKLFF. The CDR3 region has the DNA TGCAGCGTTTCGAGGGCCTTCAATGAAAAACTGTTTTTT.

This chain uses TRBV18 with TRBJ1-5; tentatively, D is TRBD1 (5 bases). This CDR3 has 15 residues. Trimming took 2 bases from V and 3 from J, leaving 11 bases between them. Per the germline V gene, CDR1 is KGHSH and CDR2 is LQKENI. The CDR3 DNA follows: TGTGCCAGCTCACCAAAGGGGCACGACAATCAGCCCCAGCATTTT. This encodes CASSPKGHDNQPQHF.

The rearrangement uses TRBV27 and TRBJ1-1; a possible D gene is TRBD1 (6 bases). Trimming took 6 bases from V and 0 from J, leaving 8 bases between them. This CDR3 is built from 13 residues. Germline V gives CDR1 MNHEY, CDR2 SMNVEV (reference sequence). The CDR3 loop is CASRRTVNTEAFF. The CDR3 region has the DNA TGTGCCAGCAGACGGACAGTGAACACTGAAGCTTTCTTT.

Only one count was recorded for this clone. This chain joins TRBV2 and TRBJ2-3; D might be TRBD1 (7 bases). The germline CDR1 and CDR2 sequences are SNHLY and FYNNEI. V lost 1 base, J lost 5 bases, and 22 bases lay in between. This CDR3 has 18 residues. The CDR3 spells CASSEGWDLGGGKDTQYF. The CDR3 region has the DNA TGTGCCAGCAGTGAAGGTTGGGATTTAGGGGGCGGGAAAGATACGCAGTATTTT.

The CDR3 nucleotides are TGTGCCAGCAGTTACCGTCTCGGACAGGGAAATGAAAAACTGTTTTTT. This encodes CASSYRLGQGNEKLFF. The chain is built from TRBV6-5 and TRBJ1-4; 8 nucleotides align to TRBD1. CDR1 is MNHEY and CDR2 is SVGAGI in the germline V gene. After removal of 2 bases from V and 5 bases from J, the junction contained 7 bases not matched to a gene. The CDR3 is 16 amino acids.

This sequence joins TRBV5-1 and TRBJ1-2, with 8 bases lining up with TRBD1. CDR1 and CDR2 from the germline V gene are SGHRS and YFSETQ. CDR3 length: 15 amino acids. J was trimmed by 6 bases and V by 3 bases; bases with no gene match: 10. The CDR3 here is CASSSGIGQGHGYTF. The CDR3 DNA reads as TGCGCCAGCAGCTCCGGGATCGGACAGGGACATGGCTACACCTTC.

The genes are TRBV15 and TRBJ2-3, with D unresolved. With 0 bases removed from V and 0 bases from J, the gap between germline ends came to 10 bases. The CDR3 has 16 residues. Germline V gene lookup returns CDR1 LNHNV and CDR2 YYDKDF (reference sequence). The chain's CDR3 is CATSRDLARSTDTQYF. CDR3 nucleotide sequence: TGTGCCACCAGCAGAGATCTCGCTAGGAGCACAGATACGCAGTATTTT.

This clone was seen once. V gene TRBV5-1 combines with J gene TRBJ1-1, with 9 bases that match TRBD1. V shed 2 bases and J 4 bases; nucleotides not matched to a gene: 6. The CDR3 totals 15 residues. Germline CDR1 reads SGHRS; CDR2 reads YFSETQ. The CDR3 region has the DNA TGCGCCAGCAGCTTCCAACAGGGGGCTGTCACTGAAGCTTTCTTT. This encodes CASSFQQGAVTEAFF.

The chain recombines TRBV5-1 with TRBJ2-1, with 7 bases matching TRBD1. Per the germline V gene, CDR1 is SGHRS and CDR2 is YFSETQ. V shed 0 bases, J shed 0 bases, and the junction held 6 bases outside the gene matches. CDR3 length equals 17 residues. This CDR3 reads CASSLVQTGYSYNEQFF. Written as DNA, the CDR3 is TGCGCCAGCAGCTTGGTACAGACAGGGTACTCCTACAATGAGCAGTTCTTC.

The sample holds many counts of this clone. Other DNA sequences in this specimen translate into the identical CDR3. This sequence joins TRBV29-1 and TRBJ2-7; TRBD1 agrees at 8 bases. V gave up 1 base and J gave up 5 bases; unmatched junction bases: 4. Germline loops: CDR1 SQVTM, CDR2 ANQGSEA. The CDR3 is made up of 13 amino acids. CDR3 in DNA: TGCAGCGTTGAAGGGCAGGGGGCTAACGAGCAGTACTTC. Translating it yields CSVEGQGANEQYF.

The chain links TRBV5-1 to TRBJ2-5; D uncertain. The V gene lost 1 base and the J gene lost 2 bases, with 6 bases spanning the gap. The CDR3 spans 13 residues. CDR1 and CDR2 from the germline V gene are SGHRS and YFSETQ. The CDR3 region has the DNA TGCGCCAGCAGCTTGAGAGCGCAAGAGACCCAGTACTTC. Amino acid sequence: CASSLRAQETQYF.

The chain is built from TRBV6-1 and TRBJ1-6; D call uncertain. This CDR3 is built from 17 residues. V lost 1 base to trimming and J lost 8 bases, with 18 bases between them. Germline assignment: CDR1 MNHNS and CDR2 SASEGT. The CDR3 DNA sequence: TGTGCCAGCAGTGAAGACGTAGGAAGAGGTTGGTATTCACCCCTCCACTTT. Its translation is CASSEDVGRGWYSPLHF.

The CDR3 DNA sequence: TGCGCCAGCAGCTTGGGGGACAGGGAAACCTATGGCTACACCTTC. Protein sequence: CASSLGDRETYGYTF. This chain joins TRBV5-1 and TRBJ1-2, with 9 bases identical to TRBD1. This CDR3 comprises 15 residues. Germline CDR1 is SGHRS and CDR2 is YFSETQ. The trim removed 0 bases at V and 4 bases at J, leaving 4 bases unmatched.

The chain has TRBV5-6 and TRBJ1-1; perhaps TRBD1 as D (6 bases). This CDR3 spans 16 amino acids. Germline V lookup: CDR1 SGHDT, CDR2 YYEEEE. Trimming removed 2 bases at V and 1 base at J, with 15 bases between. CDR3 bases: TGTGCCAGCAGCTTAAGACCAACAGGGCGGAACACTGAAGCTTTCTTT. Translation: CASSLRPTGRNTEAFF.

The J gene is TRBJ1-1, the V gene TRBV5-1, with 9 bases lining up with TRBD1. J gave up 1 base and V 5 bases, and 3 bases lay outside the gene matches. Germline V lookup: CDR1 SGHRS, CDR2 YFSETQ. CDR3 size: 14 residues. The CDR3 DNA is TGCGCCAGCAGTACAGGGGGCGAGAACACTGAAGCTTTCTTT. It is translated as CASSTGGENTEAFF.